This T cell receptor beta chain was found in a study of tumor-infiltrating lymphocytes in primary liver carcinoma. Study background: Yields of productive TCRbeta reads ranged from roughly 3.5 to 7.5 million per sample and were similar across tissue types.

Blood RNA came from unsorted whole blood; germline DNA was also extracted. Preoperatively, four milliliters of peripheral blood were collected. TCR beta cDNA was made from approximately 500 ng total RNA with a constant-region primer. Three nested multiplex PCR rounds of slightly modified ARM-PCR generated TCR beta libraries. TRBV1-TRBV30 forward primers and a C-beta reverse primer were used in the first two PCR rounds, which each ran for about 9 cycles. A single record per CDR3 protein comes from TCRdb applying MiXCR to the multiplex PCR reads. This table has 300,000 to 350,000 distinct CDR3 sequences, 65% appearing once. Germline values: CDR1 SGHRS, CDR2 YFSETQ. The CDR3 contains 14 residues. Comments on this clonotype: Antigen: not known. At one boundary the junction diverges from the germline segment, which might be a read error.

Whole-study findings and limits: In tumor-adjacent and tumor-blood pairs, overlap was lower than in tumor region pairs. CD4+ and CD8+ repertoires could not be compared in these unsorted bulk samples.

The clonotype originates from a man in his forties with primary liver carcinoma and hepatitis B virus infection. Material: peripheral blood. This chain links TRBV5-1 with TRBJ2-1; possibly TRBD2 for D (5 bases). The CDR3 DNA follows: TGCGACAGCAGCGAAGTGGGAGTCTACAATGAGCAGTTCTTC. Its translation: CDSSEVGVYNEQFF.